This T cell receptor (beta chain) was identified in a study of blood T cell repertoires in COVID-19. Study in general: Donors in the United States, Italy and Spain gave samples during acute or convalescent COVID-19. T cells, B-cell-depleted T cells, or PBMCs provided the cDNA or gDNA that served as material.

Authors' methods: Estimated nucleated cell counts came from reference gene primer amplification. Assay: immunoSEQ multiplex PCR; the TCRdb copy retains only in-frame clones and omits some. The DNA gave D and trimming, while V, J and clone size come from that table. This sample yields about 350,000 clones, of which over 80% are seen a single time; about 6.9% belongs to the top ten. CDR1 and CDR2 (germline): MGHRA, YSYEKL. Trimming cost V 3 bases and J 5 bases; bases outside gene matches: 6. This CDR3 spans 14 amino acids. Specimen: peripheral blood. This receptor was obtained from a woman aged 45 to 65 with COVID-19, enrolled during active disease. The V call is TRBV4-1, the J call TRBJ2-7; 8 positions agree with TRBD1. CDR3 sequence (DNA): TGCGCCAGCAGCCACCGACAGGGGAGCGACGAGCAGTACTTC. Its protein product is CASSHRQGSDEQYF.